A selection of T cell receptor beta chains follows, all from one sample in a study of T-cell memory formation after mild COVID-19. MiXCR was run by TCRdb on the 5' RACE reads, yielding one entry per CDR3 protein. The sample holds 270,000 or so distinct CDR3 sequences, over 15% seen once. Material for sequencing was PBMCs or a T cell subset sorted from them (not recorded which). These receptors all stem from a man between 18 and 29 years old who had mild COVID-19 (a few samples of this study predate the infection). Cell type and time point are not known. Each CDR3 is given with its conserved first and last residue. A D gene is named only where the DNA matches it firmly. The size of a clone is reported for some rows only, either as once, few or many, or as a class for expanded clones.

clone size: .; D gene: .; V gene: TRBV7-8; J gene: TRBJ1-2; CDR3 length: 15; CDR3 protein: CASSPRPGAHYGYTF; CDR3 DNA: TGTGCCAGCAGCCCGCGTCCAGGCGCGCACTATGGCTACACCTTC
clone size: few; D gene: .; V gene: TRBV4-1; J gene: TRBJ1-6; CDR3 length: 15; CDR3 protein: CASSQEGQDNSPLHF; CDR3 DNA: TGCGCCAGCAGCCAAGAGGGACAAGATAATTCACCCCTCCACTTT
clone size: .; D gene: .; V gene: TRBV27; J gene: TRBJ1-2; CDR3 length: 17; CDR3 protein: CASSSLGRTGNEYGYTF; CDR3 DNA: TGTGCCAGCAGTTCTCTCGGGCGGACCGGGAATGAGTATGGCTACACCTTC
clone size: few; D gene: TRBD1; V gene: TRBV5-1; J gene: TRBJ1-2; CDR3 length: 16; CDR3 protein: CASSLGPGTGPIGYTF; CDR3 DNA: TGCGCCAGCAGCTTGGGACCCGGGACAGGACCTATCGGCTACACCTTC
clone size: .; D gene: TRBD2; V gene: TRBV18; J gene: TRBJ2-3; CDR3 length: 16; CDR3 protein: CASSPPFSGITDTQYF; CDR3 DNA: TGTGCCAGCTCACCACCGTTCAGCGGGATCACAGATACGCAGTATTTT
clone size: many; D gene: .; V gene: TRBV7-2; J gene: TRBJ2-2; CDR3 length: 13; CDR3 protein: CASSFRQTGELFF; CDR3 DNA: TGTGCCAGCAGCTTTCGACAGACCGGGGAGCTGTTTTTT
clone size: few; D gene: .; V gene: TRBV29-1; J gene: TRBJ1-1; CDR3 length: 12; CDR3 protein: CSVVSRGTEAFF; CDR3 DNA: TGCAGCGTTGTTAGTAGGGGCACTGAAGCTTTCTTT
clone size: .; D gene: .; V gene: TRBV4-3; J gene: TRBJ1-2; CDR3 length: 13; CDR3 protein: CASSKRQQYGYTF; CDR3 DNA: TGCGCCAGCAGCAAAAGACAGCAGTATGGCTACACCTTC
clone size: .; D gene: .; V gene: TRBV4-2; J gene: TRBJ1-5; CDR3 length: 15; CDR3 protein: CASSPDRRHNQPQHF; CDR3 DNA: TGTGCCAGCAGCCCCGACAGGCGACACAATCAGCCCCAGCATTTT
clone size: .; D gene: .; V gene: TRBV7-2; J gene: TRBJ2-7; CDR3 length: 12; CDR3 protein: CASSSYTYEQYF; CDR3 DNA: TGTGCCAGCAGCTCATATACCTACGAGCAGTACTTC
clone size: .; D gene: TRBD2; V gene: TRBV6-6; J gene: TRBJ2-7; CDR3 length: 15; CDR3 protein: CASKMSGGASYEQYF; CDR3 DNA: TGTGCCAGCAAGATGAGCGGGGGGGCATCCTACGAGCAGTACTTC
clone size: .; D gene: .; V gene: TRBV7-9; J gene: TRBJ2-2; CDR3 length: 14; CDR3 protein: CASSLDAGPGELFF; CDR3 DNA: TGTGCCAGCAGCTTAGACGCGGGGCCCGGGGAGCTGTTTTTT
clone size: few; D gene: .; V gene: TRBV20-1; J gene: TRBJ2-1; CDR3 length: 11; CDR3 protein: CSARDYNEQFF; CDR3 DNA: TGCAGTGCTAGAGACTACAATGAGCAGTTCTTC
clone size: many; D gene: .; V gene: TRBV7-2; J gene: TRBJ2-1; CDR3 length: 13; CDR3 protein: CASSLRSYNEQFF; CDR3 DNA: TGTGCCAGCAGCTTAAGGAGTTACAATGAGCAGTTCTTC
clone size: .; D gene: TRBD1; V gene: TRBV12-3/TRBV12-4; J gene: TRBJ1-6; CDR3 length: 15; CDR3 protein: CASSREGAVNSPLHF; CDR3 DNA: TGTGCCAGCAGTCGCGAGGGGGCAGTCAATTCACCCCTCCACTTT
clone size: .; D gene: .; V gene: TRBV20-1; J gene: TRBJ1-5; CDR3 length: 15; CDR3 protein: CSASGGTGTDQPQHF; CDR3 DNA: TGCAGTGCTAGTGGGGGGACGGGGACGGATCAGCCCCAGCATTTT
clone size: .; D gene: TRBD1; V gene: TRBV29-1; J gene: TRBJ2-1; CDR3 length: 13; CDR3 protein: CSVGQDTYNEQFF; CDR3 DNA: TGCAGCGTAGGACAGGACACCTACAATGAGCAGTTCTTC
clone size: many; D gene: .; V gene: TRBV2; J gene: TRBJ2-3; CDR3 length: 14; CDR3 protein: CASSDRSGMDTQYF; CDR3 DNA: TGTGCCAGCAGTGACCGTTCAGGAATGGATACGCAGTATTTT
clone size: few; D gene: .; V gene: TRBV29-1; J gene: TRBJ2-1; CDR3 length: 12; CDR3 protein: CSVEGNYNEQFF; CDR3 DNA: TGCAGCGTTGAGGGCAATTACAATGAGCAGTTCTTC
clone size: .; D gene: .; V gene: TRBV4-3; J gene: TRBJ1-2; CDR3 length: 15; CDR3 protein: CASSHTGEVNYGYTF; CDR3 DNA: TGCGCCAGCAGCCATACCGGGGAAGTCAACTATGGCTACACCTTC
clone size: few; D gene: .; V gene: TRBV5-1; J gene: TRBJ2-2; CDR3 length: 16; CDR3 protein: CASSLAWLADTGELFF; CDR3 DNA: TGCGCCAGCAGCTTGGCCTGGCTAGCTGACACCGGGGAGCTGTTTTTT
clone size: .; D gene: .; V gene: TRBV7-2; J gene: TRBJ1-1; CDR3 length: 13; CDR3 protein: CASTNRLGTEAFF; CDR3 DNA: TGTGCCAGCACCAACAGGTTGGGGACAGAAGCTTTCTTT
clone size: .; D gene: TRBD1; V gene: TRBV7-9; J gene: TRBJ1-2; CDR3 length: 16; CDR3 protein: CASSDLWGGQDYGYTF; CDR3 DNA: TGTGCCAGCAGCGACCTATGGGGGGGACAGGACTATGGCTACACCTTC
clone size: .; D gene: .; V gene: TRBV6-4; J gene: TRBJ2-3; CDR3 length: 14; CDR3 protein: CASSDTYSTDTQYF; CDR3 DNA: TGTGCCAGCAGTGACACCTACAGCACAGATACGCAGTATTTT
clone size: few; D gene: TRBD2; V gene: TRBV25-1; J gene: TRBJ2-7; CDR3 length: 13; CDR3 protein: CASTPGGRYEQYF; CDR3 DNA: TGTGCCAGCACGCCGGGGGGACGGTACGAGCAGTACTTC
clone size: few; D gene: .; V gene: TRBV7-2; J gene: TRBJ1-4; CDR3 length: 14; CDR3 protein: CASSLVWGNEKLFF; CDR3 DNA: TGTGCCAGCAGCTTAGTGTGGGGGAATGAAAAACTGTTTTTT
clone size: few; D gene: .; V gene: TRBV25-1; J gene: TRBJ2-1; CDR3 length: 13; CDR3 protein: CASSDQARGEQFF; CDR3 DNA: TGTGCCAGCAGTGACCAAGCAAGGGGTGAGCAGTTCTTC
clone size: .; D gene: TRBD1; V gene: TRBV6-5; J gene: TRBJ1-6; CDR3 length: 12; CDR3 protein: CASRGTVSPLHF; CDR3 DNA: TGTGCCAGCAGGGGGACAGTTTCACCCCTCCACTTT
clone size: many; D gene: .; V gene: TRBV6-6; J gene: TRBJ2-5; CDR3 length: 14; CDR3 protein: CASSSPGGRETQYF; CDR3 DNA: TGTGCCAGCAGTTCCCCCGGGGGTAGAGAGACCCAGTACTTC
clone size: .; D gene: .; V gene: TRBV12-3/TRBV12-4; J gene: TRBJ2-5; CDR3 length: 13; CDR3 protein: CASSFRGLETQYF; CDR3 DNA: TGTGCCAGCAGTTTTCGGGGGCTAGAGACCCAGTACTTC
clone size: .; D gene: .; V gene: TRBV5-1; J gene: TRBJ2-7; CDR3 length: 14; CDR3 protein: CASSLRDRAYEQYF; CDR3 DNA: TGCGCCAGCAGCTTGAGGGATCGGGCCTACGAGCAGTACTTC
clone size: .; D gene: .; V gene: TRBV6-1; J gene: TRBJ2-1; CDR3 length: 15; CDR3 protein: CASSEVGQRYNEQFF; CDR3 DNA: TGTGCCAGCAGTGAAGTTGGACAGCGATACAATGAGCAGTTCTTC
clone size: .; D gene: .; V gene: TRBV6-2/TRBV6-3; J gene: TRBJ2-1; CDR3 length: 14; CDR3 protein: CASSYTGMANEQFF; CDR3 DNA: TGTGCCAGCAGTTATACAGGGATGGCCAATGAGCAGTTCTTC
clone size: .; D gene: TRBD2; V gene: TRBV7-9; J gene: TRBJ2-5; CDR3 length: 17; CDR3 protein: CASSPLRVAGGQETQYF; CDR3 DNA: TGTGCCAGCAGCCCCTTAAGGGTCGCGGGGGGACAAGAGACCCAGTACTTC
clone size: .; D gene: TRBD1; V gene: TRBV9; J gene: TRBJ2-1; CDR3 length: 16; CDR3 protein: CASSAVQGSSYNEQFF; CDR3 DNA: TGTGCCAGCAGCGCTGTACAGGGGAGCTCCTACAATGAGCAGTTCTTC
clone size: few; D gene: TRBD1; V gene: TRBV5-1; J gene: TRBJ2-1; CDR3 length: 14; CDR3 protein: CASSLGQGWDEQFF; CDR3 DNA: TGCGCCAGCAGCTTGGGACAGGGGTGGGATGAGCAGTTCTTC
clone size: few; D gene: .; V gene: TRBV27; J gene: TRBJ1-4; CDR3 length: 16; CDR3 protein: CASSTEPGRLNEKLFF; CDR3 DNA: TGTGCCAGCAGTACCGAACCGGGACGACTAAATGAAAAACTGTTTTTT
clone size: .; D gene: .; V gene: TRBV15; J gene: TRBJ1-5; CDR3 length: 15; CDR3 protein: CATSRDPGTDQPQHF; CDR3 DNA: TGTGCCACCAGCAGAGATCCCGGGACGGATCAGCCCCAGCATTTT
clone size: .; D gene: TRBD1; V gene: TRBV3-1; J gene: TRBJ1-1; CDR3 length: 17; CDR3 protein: CASSQGLAGQGNTEAFF; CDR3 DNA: TGTGCCAGCAGCCAAGGATTGGCGGGACAGGGAAACACTGAAGCTTTCTTT
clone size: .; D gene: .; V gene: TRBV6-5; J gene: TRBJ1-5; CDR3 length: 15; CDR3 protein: CASSWDGGYGQPQHF; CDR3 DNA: TGTGCCAGCAGCTGGGACGGCGGTTATGGTCAGCCCCAGCATTTT
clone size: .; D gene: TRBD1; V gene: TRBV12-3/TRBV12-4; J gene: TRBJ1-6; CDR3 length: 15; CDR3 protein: CASSGADRGYSPLHF; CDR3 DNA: TGTGCCAGCAGCGGCGCGGACAGGGGGTACTCACCCCTCCACTTT
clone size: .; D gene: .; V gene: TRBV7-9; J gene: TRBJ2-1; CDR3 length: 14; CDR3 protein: CASSLVGGAHEQFF; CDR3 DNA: TGTGCCAGCAGCTTAGTAGGGGGGGCTCATGAGCAGTTCTTC
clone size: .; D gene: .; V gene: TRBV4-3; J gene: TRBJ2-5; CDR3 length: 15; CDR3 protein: CASSQERLGIETQYF; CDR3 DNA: TGCGCCAGCAGCCAAGAACGGCTGGGAATTGAGACCCAGTACTTC
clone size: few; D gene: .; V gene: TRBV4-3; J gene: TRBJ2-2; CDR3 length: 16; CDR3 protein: CASSQISAGRTGELFF; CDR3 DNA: TGCGCCAGCAGCCAGATCTCGGCAGGGCGCACCGGGGAGCTGTTTTTT
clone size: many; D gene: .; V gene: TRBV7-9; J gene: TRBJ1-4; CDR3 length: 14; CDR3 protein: CASSLNPMWEKLFF; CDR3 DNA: TGTGCCAGCAGCTTAAACCCCATGTGGGAAAAACTGTTTTTT
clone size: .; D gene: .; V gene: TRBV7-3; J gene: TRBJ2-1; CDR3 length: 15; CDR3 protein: CASSSTGTLYNEQFF; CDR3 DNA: TGTGCCAGCAGCTCCACCGGGACACTCTACAATGAGCAGTTCTTC
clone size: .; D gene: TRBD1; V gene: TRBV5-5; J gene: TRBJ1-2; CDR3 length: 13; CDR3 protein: CASSYGQGGGYTF; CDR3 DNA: TGTGCCAGCAGTTATGGACAGGGAGGCGGCTACACCTTC
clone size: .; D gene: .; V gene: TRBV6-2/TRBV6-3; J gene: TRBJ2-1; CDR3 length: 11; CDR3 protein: CASRVSNEQFF; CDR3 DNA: TGTGCCAGCAGAGTATCCAATGAGCAGTTCTTC
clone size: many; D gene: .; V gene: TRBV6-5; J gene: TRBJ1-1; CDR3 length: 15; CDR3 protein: CASSYSQDTDTEAFF; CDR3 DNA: TGTGCCAGCAGTTACTCGCAAGATACGGACACTGAAGCTTTCTTT
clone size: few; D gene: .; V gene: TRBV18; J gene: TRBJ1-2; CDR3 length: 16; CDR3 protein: CASSPMVGRVDYGYTF; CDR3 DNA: TGTGCCAGCTCACCAATGGTCGGCAGGGTGGACTATGGCTACACCTTC
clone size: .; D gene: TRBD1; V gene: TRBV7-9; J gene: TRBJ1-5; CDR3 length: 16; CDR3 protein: CASSFTGQGAGQPQHF; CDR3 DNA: TGTGCCAGCAGCTTTACGGGACAGGGGGCAGGGCAGCCCCAGCATTTT
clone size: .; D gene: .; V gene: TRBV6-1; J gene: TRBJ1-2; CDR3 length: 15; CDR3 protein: CASSEEAGLNYGYTF; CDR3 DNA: TGTGCCAGCAGTGAAGAAGCAGGTTTAAACTATGGCTACACCTTC
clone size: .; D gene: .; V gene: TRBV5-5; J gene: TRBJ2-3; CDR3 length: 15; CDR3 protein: CASSLGEPYPDTQYF; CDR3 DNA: TGTGCCAGCAGCTTGGGGGAGCCCTACCCAGATACGCAGTATTTT
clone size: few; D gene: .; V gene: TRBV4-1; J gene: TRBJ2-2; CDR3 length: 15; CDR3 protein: CASSQVGGRGGELFF; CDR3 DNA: TGCGCCAGCAGCCAAGTAGGGGGGCGCGGCGGGGAGCTGTTTTTT
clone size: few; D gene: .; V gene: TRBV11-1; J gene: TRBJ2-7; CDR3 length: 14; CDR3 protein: CASSVQQVSYEQYF; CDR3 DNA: TGTGCCAGCAGCGTACAACAGGTATCCTACGAGCAGTACTTC
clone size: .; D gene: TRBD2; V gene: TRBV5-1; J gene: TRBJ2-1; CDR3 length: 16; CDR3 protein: CASSTLSGGGYNEQFF; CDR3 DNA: TGCGCCAGCAGCACGCTCAGCGGGGGGGGCTACAATGAGCAGTTCTTC
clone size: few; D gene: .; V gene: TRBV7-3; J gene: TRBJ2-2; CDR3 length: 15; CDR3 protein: CASSWAAPNTGELFF; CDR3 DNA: TGTGCCAGCAGCTGGGCGGCACCGAACACCGGGGAGCTGTTTTTT